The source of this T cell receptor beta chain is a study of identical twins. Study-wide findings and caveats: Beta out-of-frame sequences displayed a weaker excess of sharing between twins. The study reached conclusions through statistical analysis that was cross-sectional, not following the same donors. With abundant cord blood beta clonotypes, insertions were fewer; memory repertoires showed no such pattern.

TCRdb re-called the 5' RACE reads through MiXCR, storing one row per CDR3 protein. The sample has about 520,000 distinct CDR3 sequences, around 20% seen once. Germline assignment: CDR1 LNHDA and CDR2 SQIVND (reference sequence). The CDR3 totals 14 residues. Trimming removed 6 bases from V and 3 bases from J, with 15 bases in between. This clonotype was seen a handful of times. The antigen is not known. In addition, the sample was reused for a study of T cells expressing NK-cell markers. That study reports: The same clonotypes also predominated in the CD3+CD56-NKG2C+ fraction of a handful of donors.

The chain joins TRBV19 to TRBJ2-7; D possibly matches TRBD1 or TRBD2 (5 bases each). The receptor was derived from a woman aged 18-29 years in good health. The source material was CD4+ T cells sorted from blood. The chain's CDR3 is CASSNRDQYYEQYF. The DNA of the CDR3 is TGTGCCAGTAGCAACCGGGACCAATACTACGAGCAGTACTTC.